This T cell receptor beta chain originates from a study of T-cell memory formation after mild COVID-19 (dated by TCRdb to about 2021). About the full investigation: Most TCR sequence clusters were specific to one of the two donors. Longitudinal TCRalpha and TCRbeta repertoire sequencing tracked T-cell clones expanding and contracting after mild COVID-19 in two donors. Two young, previously healthy adult volunteers made up the cohort, one male and one female.

About this clonotype itself: Its recognized antigen is unknown. No per-base quality is available; no much larger clone lies one base away.

Ficoll-Paque density gradient centrifugation was used to isolate PBMCs. The sequencer listed for this sample is Illumina NovaSeq 6000. cDNA libraries for TCRalpha and TCRbeta were prepared by 5'RACE using constant-segment primers, with sample barcodes and unique molecular identifiers added. RNA was extracted from every sample with Trizol reagent. Library amplification was performed in two PCR steps, and a second sample barcode and Illumina TruSeq adapters were introduced in the second step. The libraries were sequenced on an Illumina NovaSeq using 2 x 150 bp paired-end reads. As for the original processing: Demultiplexing of reads and collapsing into UMI-guided consensus sequences were performed with migec v1.2.7. Using mixcr v2.1.11, UMI consensuses were aligned to TRA and TRB V and J templates and then assembled into clonotypes. A clonotype was counted as expanded or contracted only when both edgeR and NoisET called the clonotype significant, with the noise models trained on biological replicates. For edgeR calls, a false discovery rate-adjusted p below 0.01 and a log2 fold-change threshold of 1 were applied. PCA with hierarchical clustering of max-normalized trajectories of the 1000 most abundant clonotypes was used as exploratory dynamics analysis. The CD4 or CD8 phenotype of responding clones was assigned using the separately sequenced CD4+ and CD8+ repertoires. Using fastp trimming at Q25 and MiXCR clonotype assembly, TCRdb reanalyzed the public sequencing data and kept in-frame beta chains. Rows are combined by CDR3 protein, so each entry shows the most common genes and DNA. The V and J calls here are based on TCRdb, not the publication. Present in this sample are about 340,000 distinct CDR3 sequences, around 15% of which were seen just once. The ten biggest clones cover about 22% of the sample.

The full study reports these points: From day 15 to 85, contracting clones showed balanced CD4/CD8 phenotypes, whereas a second wave of clones that expanded from day 15 to 37 leaned towards CD4+. Contracting CD4+ clones were found mainly in CM and EM memory subsets, while CD8+ clones were enriched in EMRA. Some responding clones were found in pre-infection memory, which suggests that pre-existing cross-reactive memory T cells took part in the SARS-CoV-2 response. The study covered only a couple of mild cases, and larger cohorts including severe cases with pre-infection samples were considered necessary. SARS-CoV-2 specificity of the second-wave clones peaking on day 37 was not confirmed.

CDR1 and CDR2 were assigned from the germline V gene (reference sequence) as LNHNV and YYDKDF. Trimmed from V: 1 base; trimmed from J: 8 bases; junction bases lacking a gene match: 6. CDR3 length: 14 amino acids, cysteine to phenylalanine. The retained sequence is limited to the CDR3, 42 bases, with the frame set at the first base. Sequenced sample: PBMCs or a T cell subset sorted from them (not recorded which). This chain is built from TRBV15 and TRBJ1-2; TRBD1 agrees with 8 junctional bases. This receptor was taken from a man aged 18 to 29 who had mild COVID-19 (a few samples of this study predate the infection). The sample titles of this study are shuffled in the database, so cell type and time point are left out; the donor was told from shared clones. At the DNA level, the sequence is TGTGCCACCAGCAGAGGAAGGACAGGGATAGGCTACACCTTC. Translation gives CATSRGRTGIGYTF.